The next 24 T cell receptor beta chains were all read from a single sample in a study of T cell changes during pregnancy in multiple sclerosis. TCRdb's copy holds only in-frame clones and misses some; the assay was immunoSEQ multiplex PCR. Of some 100,000 clones in the sample, about 94% are singletons; the top ten hold roughly 0.9%. The sequenced sample was peripheral blood, obtained before pregnancy. These receptors all stem from a female donor with multiple sclerosis, enrolled in a pregnancy study.

The chain is built from TRBV5-1 and TRBJ2-3; TRBD2 matches at 8 bases. The CDR3 runs to 15 residues. From germline, CDR1 is SGHRS and CDR2 YFSETQ. J lost 5 bases, V lost 2 bases, and 7 bases had no gene match. The CDR3 here is CASSFLWTSRDTQYF. As DNA, the CDR3 is TGCGCCAGCAGCTTTCTATGGACTAGCCGAGATACGCAGTATTTT.

Written as DNA, the CDR3 is TGTGCCAGCTCACCAACTGGAGGGGCCAAAAACATTCAGTACTTC. As protein: CASSPTGGAKNIQYF. The chain links TRBV18 to TRBJ2-4, with D maybe TRBD2 (6 bases). Germline assignment: CDR1 KGHSH and CDR2 LQKENI. The CDR3 is 15 residues long. Trimming cost V 2 bases and J 1 base, with 9 bases left between them.

The chain recombines TRBV18 with TRBJ1-2; D perhaps matches TRBD1 (5 bases). The germline gives CDR1 KGHSH, CDR2 LQKENI. There are 14 residues in the CDR3. Trimming pared 2 bases from V and 14 bases from J, leaving 21 bases between. Here the CDR3 reads CASSPNRDRGEKTF. The CDR3 nucleotides read TGTGCCAGCTCACCAAATCGAGACAGAGGAGAAAAAACCTTC.

The genes are TRBV6-6 and TRBJ2-7, with 13 bases lining up with TRBD2. This CDR3 is 14 amino acids long. Germline assignment: CDR1 MNHNY and CDR2 SVGAGI (reference sequence). Losses at the gene ends were 6 bases for V and 5 bases for J; bases not matched to a gene: 4. As DNA, the CDR3 is TGTGCCAGCAGCCGACTAGCGGGAGGCCACGAGCAGTACTTC. Its translation: CASSRLAGGHEQYF.

This clone was detected once. The V and J genes are TRBV18 and TRBJ1-1, with D maybe TRBD1 (6 bases). Trimming removed 4 bases from V and 0 bases from J, with 15 bases in between. Germline CDR1 KGHSH, CDR2 LQKENI. This CDR3 region has 16 residues. CDR3 coding DNA: TGTGCCAGCTCACAGCTACAGGGAATACTGAACACTGAAGCTTTCTTT. Translating it yields CASSQLQGILNTEAFF. The full variable domain, completed using reference TRBV18 and TRBJ1-1, is NAGVMQNPRHLVRRRGQEARLRCSPMKGHSHVYWYRQLPEEGLKFMVYLQKENIIDESGMPKERFSAEFPKEGPSILRIQQVVRGDSAAYFCASSQLQGILNTEAFFGQGTRLTVV.

The chain recombines TRBV11-2 with TRBJ2-3; 7 positions match TRBD2. Germline V gene lookup returns CDR1 SGHAT and CDR2 FQNNGV. This CDR3 is built from 13 residues. The V gene end was trimmed by 5 bases and the J gene end by 9 bases; junction bases not matched to a gene: 8. The CDR3 loop reads CASSLRGGGTQYF. The CDR3 nucleotides are TGTGCCAGCAGCCTGCGCGGGGGAGGGACGCAGTATTTT.

V and J are TRBV9 and TRBJ2-5; 9 nucleotides align to TRBD2. The junction had 5 bases not matched to a gene; V was cut back by 0 bases and J by 5 bases. The CDR3 runs to 15 residues. Germline V gene lookup returns CDR1 SGDLS and CDR2 YYNGEE. CDR3 loop: CASSVEAGGGETQYF. CDR3 DNA: TGTGCCAGCAGCGTAGAGGCGGGAGGGGGTGAGACCCAGTACTTC.

The rearrangement links TRBV6-1 to TRBJ2-1; 7 positions agree with TRBD2. Per germline, CDR1 MNHNS and CDR2 SASEGT. CDR3 length equals 15 residues. V was pared by 3 bases and J by 2 bases, with 4 bases of the junction left unmatched. CDR3 loop: CASSEGLAAYNEQFF. The CDR3 region has the DNA TGTGCCAGCAGTGAGGGGCTAGCGGCCTACAATGAGCAGTTCTTC.

The chain's CDR3 is CASSLFGTGYGYTF. CDR3 DNA sequence: TGTGCCAGCAGTTTATTTGGGACAGGGTACGGCTACACCTTC. The chain carries TRBV28 and TRBJ1-2; 9 nucleotides agree with TRBD1. CDR3 length: 14 residues. V dropped 1 base and J dropped 8; count of bases not matched to a gene: 5. Looked up from germline, CDR1 is MDHEN and CDR2 is SYDVKM.

This rearrangement joins TRBV5-6 to TRBJ2-4, with D possibly being TRBD2 (6 bases). V lost 4 bases to trimming and J lost 0 bases, with 14 bases between them. This CDR3 comprises 16 residues. The V gene's germline CDR1 is SGHDT and CDR2 YYEEEE. The DNA of the CDR3 is TGTGCCAGCAGCCCCCCTGGAGGGCTAGCCAAAAACATTCAGTACTTC. Translated, it gives CASSPPGGLAKNIQYF.

This rearrangement joins TRBV4-1 to TRBJ2-7, with 8 nucleotides matching TRBD1. The CDR3 loop spans 14 amino acids. Germline V gives CDR1 MGHRA, CDR2 YSYEKL. V gave up 2 bases and J gave up 9 bases; unmatched junction bases: 9. CDR3 protein: CASSQSLTGDGQYF. CDR3 DNA: TGCGCCAGCAGCCAATCCTTGACAGGGGACGGGCAGTACTTC.

The gene calls are TRBV11-3 and TRBJ2-7; 7 bases agree with TRBD1. Unmatched junction bases numbered 5, after V lost 3 bases and J lost 3 bases. This CDR3 is built from 14 residues. CDR1 is SGHNT and CDR2 is YENEEA in the germline V gene. For the CDR3, the DNA is TGTGCCAGCAGCTTCCGACAGGGAAACTACGAGCAGTACTTC. Amino acids: CASSFRQGNYEQYF. The full variable domain, in which reference TRBV11-3 and TRBJ2-7 provide the parts outside the CDR3, is EAGVVQSPRYKIIEKKQPVAFWCNPISGHNTLYWYLQNLGQGPELLIRYENEEAVDDSQLPKDRFSAERLKGVDSTLKIQPAELGDSAVYLCASSFRQGNYEQYFGPGTRLTVT.

This clone has just one count. The rearrangement joins TRBV5-1 to TRBJ2-7; 10 bases match TRBD1. CDR3 length: 14 amino acids. V lost 5 bases, J lost 2 bases, and 4 bases stayed unmatched. CDR1 and CDR2 from the germline V gene are SGHRS and YFSETQ. DNA for the CDR3: TGCGCCAGCAGGCCCGGGACAGGGGCCTACGAGCAGTACTTC. It specifies CASRPGTGAYEQYF.

V and J are TRBV4-1 and TRBJ2-7; D is unclear. Trimming took off 0 bases at V and 4 bases at J, with 16 bases between the two ends. Looked up from germline, CDR1 is MGHRA and CDR2 is YSYEKL. The CDR3 has 16 residues. This CDR3 reads CASSQEFGGSLYEQYF. CDR3 bases: TGCGCCAGCAGCCAAGAGTTTGGCGGCAGCCTATACGAGCAGTACTTC.

The chain combines TRBV15 with TRBJ2-3, with TRBD1 as a possible D gene (7 bases). V dropped 4 bases and J dropped 4 bases, with 15 bases sitting between them. Germline CDR1 LNHNV, CDR2 YYDKDF (reference sequence). The CDR3 loop spans 15 amino acids. CDR3 sequence: CATSMLRGVADTQYF. CDR3 bases: TGTGCCACCAGCATGCTCAGGGGGGTCGCAGATACGCAGTATTTT.

The chain employs TRBV4-1 and TRBJ2-7, with D tentatively TRBD1 (6 bases). CDR1 and CDR2 from the germline V gene are MGHRA and YSYEKL. This CDR3 spans 17 amino acids. V lost 0 bases and J 5 bases, leaving 20 bases between the germline ends. The CDR3 bases are TGCGCCAGCAGCCAAGACGTGGACAGAAACCTAGGGGACGAGCAGTACTTC. It encodes CASSQDVDRNLGDEQYF.

This chain links TRBV28 with TRBJ1-3, with 7 bases matching TRBD1. The CDR3 spans 15 residues. Germline V CDR1 and CDR2: MDHEN, SYDVKM. The J segment lost 0 bases and the V segment lost 11 bases, leaving 10 bases of the junction unmatched. The CDR3 spells CAGSNRGYSGNTIYF. In DNA form, the CDR3 reads TGTGCCGGCTCAAACAGGGGCTACTCTGGAAACACCATATATTTT.

The chain employs TRBV11-3 and TRBJ2-7, with 7 bases lining up with TRBD1. This CDR3 region has 12 residues. In germline, CDR1 is SGHNT, CDR2 YENEEA. The V gene end was trimmed by 4 bases and the J gene end by 6 bases; junction bases not matched to a gene: 3. CDR3 sequence: CASSSTGVEQYF. The CDR3 nucleotides read TGTGCCAGCAGCTCCACAGGGGTCGAGCAGTACTTC.

The chain uses TRBV9 and TRBJ2-2; 10 bases are shared with TRBD2. Germline V CDR1 and CDR2: SGDLS, YYNGEE. The CDR3 has 19 amino acids. After removal of 1 base from V and 5 bases from J, the junction contained 14 bases not matched to a gene. In nucleotides, the CDR3 is TGTGCCAGCAGCGTACGGTCCTCGCTAGCGGGAGTGCTGACCGGGGAGCTGTTTTTT. Its protein product is CASSVRSSLAGVLTGELFF.

This clone appeared once. The chain recombines TRBV7-3 with TRBJ1-1; D gene ambiguous. The germline CDR1 and CDR2 sequences are SGHTA and FQGTGA. V was pared by 5 bases and J by 4 bases, with 8 bases between. The CDR3 consists of 12 residues. The CDR3 nucleotides read TGTGCCAGCAGCCCCGGAGGCACTGAAGCTTTCTTT. This sequence encodes CASSPGGTEAFF.

This clone was recorded only once. This chain connects TRBV10-1 to TRBJ1-1; D unclear. Deletions cut 8 bases from V and 4 bases from J, with 8 bases between. CDR3 length: 11 residues. Germline-derived CDR1 and CDR2 are WNHNN and SYGVQD (reference sequence). This chain's CDR3 is CASSRVTEAFF. CDR3 DNA sequence: TGCGCCAGCTCGAGAGTCACTGAAGCTTTCTTT.

CDR3 sequence reads: CSVFTGYGYTF. CDR3 coding DNA: TGCAGCGTGTTTACAGGATATGGCTACACCTTC. The J gene is TRBJ1-2, the V gene TRBV29-1; D might be TRBD1 (5 bases). CDR3 length: 11 amino acids. Trimming pared 6 bases from V and 5 bases from J, leaving 10 bases between. Germline assignment: CDR1 SQVTM and CDR2 ANQGSEA.

The J gene is TRBJ1-5, the V gene TRBV6-5, with D maybe TRBD1 (6 bases). CDR3 length: 13 amino acids. Trimming left V 5 bases short and J 5 bases short, with 10 bases between. Looked up from germline, CDR1 is MNHEY and CDR2 is SVGAGI. CDR3 coding DNA: TGTGCCAGCAGTCGCCGGACAGATCAGCCCCAGCATTTT. This gives the protein CASSRRTDQPQHF.

The chain combines TRBV19 with TRBJ2-3, with a tentative D call TRBD2 (5 bases). Per germline, CDR1 LNHDA and CDR2 SQIVND (reference sequence). V lost 6 bases, J lost 2 bases, and 24 bases lay in between. CDR3 length equals 18 residues. In DNA form, the CDR3 reads TGTGCCAGTAGGCCTACGGTGCTGGAGCGGTACGACACAGATACGCAGTATTTT. Amino acids: CASRPTVLERYDTDTQYF. Filled out from reference TRBV19 and TRBJ2-3, the complete variable domain reads DGGITQSPKYLFRKEGQNVTLSCEQNLNHDAMYWYRQDPGQGLRLIYYSQIVNDFQKGDIAEGYSVSREKKESFPLTVTSAQKNPTAFYLCASRPTVLERYDTDTQYFGPGTRLTVL.